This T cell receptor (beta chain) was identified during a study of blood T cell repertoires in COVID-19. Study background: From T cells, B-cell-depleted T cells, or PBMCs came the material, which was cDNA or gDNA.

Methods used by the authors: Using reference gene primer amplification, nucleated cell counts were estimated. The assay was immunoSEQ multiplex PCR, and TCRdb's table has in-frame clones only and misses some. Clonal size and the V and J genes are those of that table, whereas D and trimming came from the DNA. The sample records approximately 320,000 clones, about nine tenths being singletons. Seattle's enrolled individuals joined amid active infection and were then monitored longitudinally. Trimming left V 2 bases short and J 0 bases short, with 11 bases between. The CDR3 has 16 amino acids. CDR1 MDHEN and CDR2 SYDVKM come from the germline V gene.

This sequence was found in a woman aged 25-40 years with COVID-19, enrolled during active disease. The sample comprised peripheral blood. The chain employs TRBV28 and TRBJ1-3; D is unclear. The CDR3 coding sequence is TGTGCCAGCAGTTTACTCCAGGTGGGCTCTGGAAACACCATATATTTT. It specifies CASSLLQVGSGNTIYF.